Detailed here is one T cell receptor beta chain. This clonotype has at least ten counts. Its antigen remains unidentified. Qualities for individual bases were not recorded, and no much larger clone is one base off. The method was multiplex PCR. Sequencer: Illumina HiSeq 4000. TCR beta libraries were built with iRepertoire HTBI primers and Arm-PCR amplification of CDR3 regions. Before sequencing, the PCR products went through gel purification. The study's own analysis went as follows. Gene usage analysis of CDR3 amino acid clonotypes used the 62 TRBV and some 13 TRBJ segments found across samples. Filtered high-quality paired reads were merged into contigs using COPE and FqMerger. BLAST was used to align contigs to IMGT TRBV, TRBD and TRBJ reference genes, with CDR3 defined following IMGT. Any clonotype with a frequency above 0.1% was counted as a highly expanded clone. Shannon entropy served as the measure of repertoire diversity, while the Gini coefficient captured V-J evenness. Clonotypes shared by more than one individual were considered public. The raw public reads went through TCRdb reprocessing: fastp at Q25, MiXCR clone calling, in-frame beta chains kept. Rows with one shared CDR3 protein collapse into an entry with the most common genes and DNA. TCRdb assigned the V and J calls; the authors' analysis was not used. A total of about 210,000 distinct CDR3 sequences appear in this sample, roughly 19% of them only once. The ten biggest clones cover about 12% of the sample.

This record comes from a study of regulatory T cells in long-lasting Graves disease (dated by TCRdb to the early 2020s). Regarding the research as a whole: Patients with newly diagnosed Graves' disease had been on antithyroid drugs for under 3 months. TCR sequencing covered roughly 13 persistent and around 20 newly diagnosed Graves' disease patients, some 33 samples in total. Persistent Graves' disease patients were compared with newly diagnosed Graves' disease patients by peripheral blood TCR sequencing and RNA sequencing. The study took place in China and was registered as a clinical trial.

What the study reported, not specific to this receptor: Persistent patients shared more public clonotypes among themselves (over 2,500) than newly diagnosed patients did (roughly 920). Sequencing and analysis were restricted to the TCR beta chain. Lower TCR Shannon entropy and fewer highly expanded clones were observed in persistent Graves' disease patients than in newly diagnosed patients, which suggested clonal expansion. Only peripheral blood was studied, because thyroid tissue, the primary lesion, was inaccessible. The small sample size was acknowledged by the authors as a limitation that may reduce accuracy. Persistent disease showed preferential use of TRBV28, TRBJ1-2 and TRBJ2-5, whereas newly diagnosed disease favored TRBV20-1 and TRBJ2-1.

The time point label on this specimen signifies: newly diagnosed GD, antithyroid drugs for less than 3 months. RNA was extracted from PBMCs in TRIzol for both TCR sequencing and RNA sequencing. Graves' disease was diagnosed according to American Thyroid Association guidelines. Patients for the study were recruited at an endocrinology department in Xi'an, China. From each patient, approximately 10 milliliters of peripheral blood was collected into an EDTA anticoagulant tube. Ficoll Paque Plus density gradient separation was used to isolate PBMCs, and no further T cell sorting was performed. An Agilent 2100 Bioanalyzer and agarose gel were used to assess RNA quality, and a NanoDrop 2000 was used to measure RNA concentration. The junction carries 20 bases between V and J, which are trimmed by 6 bases and 5 bases respectively. CDR1 and CDR2 are read off the germline V gene as SGHTS and YDEGEE. Counted from cysteine to phenylalanine, this CDR3 has 15 amino acids. Of the read, only the CDR3 DNA is kept; its 45 bases are in frame from base 1.

In addition, the sample was reused for a study of T cells in Graves' hyperthyroidism and ophthalmopathy. The second investigation adds: Stable Graves' hyperthyroidism was defined as no progression to ophthalmopathy during 18 months of follow-up. The hyperthyroidism patients were between 18 and 65 years old and newly diagnosed, with a disease duration of less than 2 months. Any patient with an uncontrolled infection, another autoimmune disease, pregnancy or lactation was excluded. Diagnoses relied on clinical symptoms, serum thyroxine and TRAb, thyroid ultrasound and orbital computed tomography. A first-round RT-PCR of the TCR CDR3 used the HTBI primer set with the Qiagen OneStep RT-PCR kit. Most expanded thyroid clonotypes (frequency above 0.001) were also found in blood, which suggests that blood repertoires may mirror thyroid immune responses. A 13 V-J signature model separated ophthalmopathy from stable hyperthyroidism, with around 90% sensitivity and just under 84% specificity in cross-validation and 80%/75% in testing. In validation, the model predicted progression to ophthalmopathy a median of roughly six months before onset, with roughly 71% sensitivity and roughly 73% specificity. To identify TCR V-J signatures that set the groups apart, the researchers used a discovery cohort of 100 patients, made up of under 50 with Graves' ophthalmopathy and 57 with stable Graves' hyperthyroidism. Whether ophthalmopathy could be predicted prospectively was tested in an independent validation cohort made up of about 18 hyperthyroidism patients plus 17 patients who later progressed to ophthalmopathy. The 90 to 100 discovery patients were randomly divided into training and test sets at a 7:3 ratio. In six Graves' hyperthyroidism patients, the study also compared T-cell repertoires from thyroid tissue with T-cell repertoires from blood. After sampling, hyperthyroidism patients received methimazole starting at 30 mg daily, and ophthalmopathy patients received high-dose intravenous methylprednisolone. The libraries were constructed in a second round of multiplex PCR and then size-selected and purified. Paired-end sequencing of the libraries was performed with 100 bp reads on an Illumina HiSeq2000. SOAPnuke was used to process the raw data, with reads discarded if the reads contained adapters or uncalled bases, had a mean Phred below 15, or lacked an exact constant-primer or identifier match. High-quality paired reads were merged with COPE v1.2.5, and unique nucleotide sequences were defined as clonotypes. Clonotypes were aligned to IMGT TRBV, TRBD and TRBJ reference segments using MiTCR v1.1. The analysis was restricted to V-J combinations with a frequency above 0.0001, which together covered 99.2% of the repertoires. A TCS score was defined as the ratio between F50 (clonal expansion) and ExV (chaos), using BLOSUM62-based TCRdist between CDR3 peptides within each V-J. Welch's t-statistics and random forest reduced several hundred V-J features to 10 to 15, which were used in a naive Bayes classifier (R e1071). Sample size was not statistically predetermined, and blinding of investigators to group allocation was not performed. The paper reports TCR Vbeta CDR3 sequencing of over 130 peripheral blood samples: fewer than 50 ophthalmopathy, about 75 hyperthyroidism and 17 progressor patients.

The V gene is TRBV5-8 and the J gene is TRBJ2-5, with a weak D call of TRBD2 (7 bases match). This clonotype originated in a woman aged 25 to 39 with Graves disease. Donor details come from another sample of the same person, matched by shared clones. This specimen was peripheral blood mononuclear cells (PBMCs), taken at new diagnosis, from a patient treated with antithyroid drugs. The DNA reads as follows: TGTGCCAGCACCCTAGGGAGGGGGGCTGGCGAGACCCAGTACTTC. The translation is CASTLGRGAGETQYF.